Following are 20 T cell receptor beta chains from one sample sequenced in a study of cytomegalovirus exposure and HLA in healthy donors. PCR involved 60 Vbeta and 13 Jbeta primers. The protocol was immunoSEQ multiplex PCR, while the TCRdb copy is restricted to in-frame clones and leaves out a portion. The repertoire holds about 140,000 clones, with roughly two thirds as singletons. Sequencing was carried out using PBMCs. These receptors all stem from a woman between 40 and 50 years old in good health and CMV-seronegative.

This CDR3 is CASSQTGGISYNEQFF. DNA of the CDR3: TGCGCCAGCAGCCAGACGGGGGGGATCTCCTACAATGAGCAGTTCTTC. The chain links TRBV4-1 to TRBJ2-1; 8 nucleotides line up with TRBD2. V was clipped by 3 bases and J by 0 bases; unmatched bases: 4. CDR3 length equals 16 residues. The V gene's germline CDR1 is MGHRA and CDR2 YSYEKL.

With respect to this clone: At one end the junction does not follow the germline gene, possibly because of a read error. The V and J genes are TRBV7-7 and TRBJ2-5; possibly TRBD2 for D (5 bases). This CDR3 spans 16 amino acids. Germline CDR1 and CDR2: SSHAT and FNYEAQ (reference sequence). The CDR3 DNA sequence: TGTGCTAGCAGCTTAGGCCTAGCCACGGGGCAAGAGACCCAGTACTTC. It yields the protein CASSLGLATGQETQYF.

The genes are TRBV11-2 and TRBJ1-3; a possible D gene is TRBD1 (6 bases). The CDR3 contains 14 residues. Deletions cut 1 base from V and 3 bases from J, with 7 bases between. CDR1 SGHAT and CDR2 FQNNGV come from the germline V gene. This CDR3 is CASSLVGGGNTIYF. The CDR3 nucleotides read TGTGCCAGCAGCTTAGTAGGGGGTGGAAACACCATATATTTT.

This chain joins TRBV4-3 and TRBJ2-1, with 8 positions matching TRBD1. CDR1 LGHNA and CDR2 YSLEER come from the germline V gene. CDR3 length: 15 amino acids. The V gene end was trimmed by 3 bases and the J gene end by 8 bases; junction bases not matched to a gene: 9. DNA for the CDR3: TGCGCCAGCAGCCAGGAATCTGGACAGGGCCATGAGCAGTTCTTC. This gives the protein CASSQESGQGHEQFF.

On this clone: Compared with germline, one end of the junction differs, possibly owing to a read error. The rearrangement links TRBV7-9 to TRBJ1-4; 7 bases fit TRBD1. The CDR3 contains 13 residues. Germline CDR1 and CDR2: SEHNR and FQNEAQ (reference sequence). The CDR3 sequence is CSSSAQGEEKLFF. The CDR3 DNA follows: TGTTCCAGCAGCGCCCAGGGGGAAGAAAAACTGTTTTTT.

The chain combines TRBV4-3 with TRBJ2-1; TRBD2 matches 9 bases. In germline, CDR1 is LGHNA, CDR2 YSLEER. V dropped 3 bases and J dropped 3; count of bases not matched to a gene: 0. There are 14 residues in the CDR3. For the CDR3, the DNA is TGCGCCAGCAGCCATAGCGGGGGCTACAATGAGCAGTTCTTC. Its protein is CASSHSGGYNEQFF.

DNA for the CDR3: TGCGCCAGCAGCCTGAGCGGGGGGGCCTCCAATGAGCAGTTCTTC. Protein sequence: CASSLSGGASNEQFF. The V call is TRBV5-1, the J call TRBJ2-1; TRBD2 agrees at 10 bases. CDR1 and CDR2 (germline): SGHRS, YFSETQ. This CDR3 has 15 amino acids. V dropped 4 bases and J dropped 6; count of bases not matched to a gene: 7.

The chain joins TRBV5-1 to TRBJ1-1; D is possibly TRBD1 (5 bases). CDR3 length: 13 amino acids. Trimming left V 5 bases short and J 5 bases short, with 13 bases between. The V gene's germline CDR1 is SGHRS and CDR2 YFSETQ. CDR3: CASRSAGKTEAFF. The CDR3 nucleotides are TGCGCCAGCAGGTCGGCAGGGAAAACTGAAGCTTTCTTT. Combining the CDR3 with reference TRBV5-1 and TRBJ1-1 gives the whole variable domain KAGVTQTPRYLIKTRGQQVTLSCSPISGHRSVSWYQQTPGQGLQFLFEYFSETQRNKGNFPGRFSGRQFSNSRSEMNVSTLELGDSALYLCASRSAGKTEAFFGQGTRLTVV.

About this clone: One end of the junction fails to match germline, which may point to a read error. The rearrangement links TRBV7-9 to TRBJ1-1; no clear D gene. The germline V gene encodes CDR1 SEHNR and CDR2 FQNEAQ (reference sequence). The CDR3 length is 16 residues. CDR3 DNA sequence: TGTTCCAGCAGCTTAGGTTGGGGTAAGGAGGACACTGAAGCTTTCTTT. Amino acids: CSSSLGWGKEDTEAFF.

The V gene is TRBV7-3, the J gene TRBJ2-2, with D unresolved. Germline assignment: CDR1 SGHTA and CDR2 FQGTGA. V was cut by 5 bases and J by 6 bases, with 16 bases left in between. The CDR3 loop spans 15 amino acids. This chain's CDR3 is CASSIRPTNAGELFF. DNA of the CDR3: TGTGCCAGCAGCATAAGACCGACAAATGCCGGGGAGCTGTTTTTT.

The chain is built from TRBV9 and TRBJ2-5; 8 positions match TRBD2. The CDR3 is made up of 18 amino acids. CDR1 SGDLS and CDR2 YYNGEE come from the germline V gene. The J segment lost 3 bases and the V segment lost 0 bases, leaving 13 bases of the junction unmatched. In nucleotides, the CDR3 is TGTGCCAGCAGCGTAGGCGGGGGTGGTAGCGGGGTAAAAGAGACCCAGTACTTC. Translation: CASSVGGGGSGVKETQYF.

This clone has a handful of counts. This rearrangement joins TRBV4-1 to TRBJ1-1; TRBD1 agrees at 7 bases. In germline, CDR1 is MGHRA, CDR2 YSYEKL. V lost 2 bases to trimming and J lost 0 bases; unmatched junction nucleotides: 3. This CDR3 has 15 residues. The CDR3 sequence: CASSQTGTVNTEAFF. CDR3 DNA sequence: TGCGCCAGCAGCCAAACCGGGACAGTGAACACTGAAGCTTTCTTT.

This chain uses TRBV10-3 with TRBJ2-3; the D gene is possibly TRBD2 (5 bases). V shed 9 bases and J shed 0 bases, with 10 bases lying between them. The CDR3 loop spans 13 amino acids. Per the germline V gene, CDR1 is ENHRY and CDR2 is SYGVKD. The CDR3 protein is CAIASPSTDTQYF. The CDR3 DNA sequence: TGTGCCATTGCTAGCCCTAGCACAGATACGCAGTATTTT.

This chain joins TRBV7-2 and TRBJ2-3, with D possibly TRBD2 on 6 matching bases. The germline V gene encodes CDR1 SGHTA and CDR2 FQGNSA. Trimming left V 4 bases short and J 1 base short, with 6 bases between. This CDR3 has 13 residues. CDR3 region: CASSWGGTDTQYF. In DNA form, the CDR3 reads TGTGCCAGCAGCTGGGGGGGCACAGATACGCAGTATTTT.

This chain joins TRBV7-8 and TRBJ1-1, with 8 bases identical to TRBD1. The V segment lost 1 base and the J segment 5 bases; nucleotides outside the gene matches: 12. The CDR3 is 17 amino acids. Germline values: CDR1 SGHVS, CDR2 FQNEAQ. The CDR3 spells CASSLDGEDRARTEAFF. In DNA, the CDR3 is TGTGCCAGCAGCTTAGATGGCGAGGACAGGGCAAGAACTGAAGCTTTCTTT.

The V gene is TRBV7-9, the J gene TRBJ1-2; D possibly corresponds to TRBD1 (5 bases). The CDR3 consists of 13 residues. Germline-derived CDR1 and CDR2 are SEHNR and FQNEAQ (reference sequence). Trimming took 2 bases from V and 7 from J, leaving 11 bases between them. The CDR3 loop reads CASSLSGKPGYTF. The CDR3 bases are TGTGCCAGCAGCTTATCAGGGAAGCCTGGCTACACCTTC.

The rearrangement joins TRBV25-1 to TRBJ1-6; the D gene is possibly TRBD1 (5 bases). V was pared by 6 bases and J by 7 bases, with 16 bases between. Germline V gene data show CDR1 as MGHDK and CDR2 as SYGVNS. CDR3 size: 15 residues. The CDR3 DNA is TGTGCCAGCAGCCGCCGTAATTACAGGAATTCACCCCTCCACTTT. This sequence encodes CASSRRNYRNSPLHF.

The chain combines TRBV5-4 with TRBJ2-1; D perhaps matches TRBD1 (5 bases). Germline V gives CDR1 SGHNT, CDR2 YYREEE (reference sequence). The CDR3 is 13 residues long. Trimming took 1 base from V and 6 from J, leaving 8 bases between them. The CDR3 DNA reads TGTGCCAGCAGCTTGCAGGGTGGCAATGAGCAGTTCTTC. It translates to CASSLQGGNEQFF. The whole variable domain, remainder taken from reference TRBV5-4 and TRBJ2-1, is ETGVTQSPTHLIKTRGQQVTLRCSSQSGHNTVSWYQQALGQGPQFIFQYYREEENGRGNFPPRFSGLQFPNYSSELNVNALELDDSALYLCASSLQGGNEQFFGPGTRLTVL.

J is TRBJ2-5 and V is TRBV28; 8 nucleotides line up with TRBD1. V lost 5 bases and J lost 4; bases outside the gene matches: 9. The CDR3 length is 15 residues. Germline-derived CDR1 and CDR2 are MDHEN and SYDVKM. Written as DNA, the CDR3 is TGTGCCAGCAGTCTACAACAGGGGGGAGGAGAGACCCAGTACTTC. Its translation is CASSLQQGGGETQYF.

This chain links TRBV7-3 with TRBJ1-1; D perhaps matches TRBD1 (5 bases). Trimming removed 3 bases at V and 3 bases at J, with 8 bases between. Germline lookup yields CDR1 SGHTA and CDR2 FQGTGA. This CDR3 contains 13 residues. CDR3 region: CASSFGQDTEAFF. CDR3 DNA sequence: TGTGCCAGCAGCTTCGGACAAGACACTGAAGCTTTCTTT. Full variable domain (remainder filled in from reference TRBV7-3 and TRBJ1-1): GAGVSQTPSNKVTEKGKYVELRCDPISGHTALYWYRQSLGQGPEFLIYFQGTGAADDSGLPNDRFFAVRPEGSVSTLKIQRTERGDSAVYLCASSFGQDTEAFFGQGTRLTVV.